One and the same sample provided the 10 T cell receptor beta chains below, sequenced in a study of shared clonotypes between healthy human individuals. Profiling relied on immunoSEQ multiplex PCR, and the TCRdb table lists in-frame clones only, not all of them. The sample lists about 2.4 million clones, under 95% occurring once. Sequenced input: naive CD4+ T cells from PBMCs. The subset was: CD45RA+ positively selected. These receptors came from a man younger than 30 in good health. Some clones in this sample may be carry-over from other donors' samples.

The rearrangement links TRBV18 to TRBJ1-4, with TRBD1 identical over 7 bases. The CDR3 extends over 15 amino acids. The V gene's germline CDR1 is KGHSH and CDR2 LQKENI. V lost 2 bases, J lost 5 bases, and 5 bases stayed unmatched. CDR3 nucleotide sequence: TGTGCCAGCTCACCAGCGGGACAGAAAAATGAAAAACTGTTTTTT. Its translation is CASSPAGQKNEKLFF. The entire variable domain, with the rest obtained from reference TRBV18 and TRBJ1-4, is as follows: NAGVMQNPRHLVRRRGQEARLRCSPMKGHSHVYWYRQLPEEGLKFMVYLQKENIIDESGMPKERFSAEFPKEGPSILRIQQVVRGDSAAYFCASSPAGQKNEKLFFGSGTQLSVL.

The rearrangement joins TRBV4-1 to TRBJ2-5; 8 bases map to TRBD2. This CDR3 contains 14 residues. From germline, CDR1 is MGHRA and CDR2 YSYEKL. J gave up 2 bases and V 4 bases, and 3 bases lay outside the gene matches. The CDR3 nucleotides are TGCGCCAGCAGCCCCGGGACTAGACAAGAGACCCAGTACTTC. This translates into CASSPGTRQETQYF.

Details on this clone: Distinct nucleotide sequences in the sample also encode this CDR3. The V call is TRBV5-1, the J call TRBJ2-3; 7 bases align to TRBD1. The CDR3 has 14 residues. J gave up 1 base and V 4 bases, and 3 bases lay outside the gene matches. The germline V gene has CDR1 SGHRS and CDR2 YFSETQ. The CDR3 DNA follows: TGCGCCAGCAGCCAAGGACAGGGCACAGATACGCAGTATTTT. Translation gives CASSQGQGTDTQYF.

In nucleotides, the CDR3 is TGTGCCAGCCAGAGTGGGACAGGCGGGGGTCAGCCCCAGCATTTT. Translation gives CASQSGTGGGQPQHF. V and J are TRBV6-1 and TRBJ1-5; TRBD1 agrees at 8 bases. Trimming removed 8 bases from V and 6 bases from J; junction bases left unmatched: 12. Germline assignment: CDR1 MNHNS and CDR2 SASEGT. The length of the CDR3 is 15 residues.

The chain uses TRBV4-3 and TRBJ2-3; D uncertain. V lost 0 bases to trimming and J lost 7 bases, with 8 bases between them. This CDR3 is 13 amino acids long. Germline V lookup: CDR1 LGHNA, CDR2 YSLEER. The CDR3 DNA reads as TGCGCCAGCAGCCAAGATGCGAGTTATACGCAGTATTTT. This encodes CASSQDASYTQYF.

The rearrangement uses TRBV5-1 and TRBJ1-1; D is undetermined. CDR1 is SGHRS, CDR2 YFSETQ, per germline. There are 16 residues in the CDR3. V was trimmed by 2 bases and J by 7 bases, leaving 21 bases between them. CDR3 region: CASSFGIWDRSGEAFF. The CDR3 coding sequence is TGCGCCAGCAGCTTCGGTATTTGGGATCGTTCAGGTGAAGCTTTCTTT.

This rearrangement joins TRBV28 to TRBJ2-1; 10 positions match TRBD1. The germline CDR1 and CDR2 sequences are MDHEN and SYDVKM. The CDR3 is made up of 13 amino acids. Unmatched junction bases numbered 4, after V lost 7 bases and J lost 7 bases. The CDR3 is CASIKDRGNEQFF. CDR3 coding DNA: TGTGCCAGCATTAAGGACAGGGGGAATGAGCAGTTCTTC. Together with reference TRBV28 and TRBJ2-1, the CDR3 gives the full variable domain: DVKVTQSSRYLVKRTGEKVFLECVQDMDHENMFWYRQDPGLGLRLIYFSYDVKMKEKGDIPEGYSVSREKKERFSLILESASTNQTSMYLCASIKDRGNEQFFGPGTRLTVL.

The chain is built from TRBV27 and TRBJ2-1, with 7 bases that match TRBD2. The CDR3 length is 16 residues. Germline loops: CDR1 MNHEY, CDR2 SMNVEV (reference sequence). V dropped 5 bases and J dropped 6; count of bases not matched to a gene: 13. This CDR3 reads CASSRLARYDSNEQFF. The CDR3 coding sequence is TGTGCCAGCAGTCGACTAGCCAGGTACGATAGCAATGAGCAGTTCTTC.

The chain has TRBV7-2 and TRBJ1-4, with 10 bases aligning to TRBD1. CDR1 and CDR2 (germline): SGHTA, FQGNSA. The junction had 8 bases not matched to a gene; V was cut back by 5 bases and J by 8 bases. The CDR3 totals 15 residues. CDR3 in amino acids: CASSPDRGRWEKLFF. The CDR3 bases are TGTGCCAGCAGCCCCGACAGGGGGCGTTGGGAAAAACTGTTTTTT.

Of note for this clone: Other DNA sequences in the same sample also yield this CDR3. The chain uses TRBV19 and TRBJ1-1, with D possibly being TRBD1 (5 bases). The CDR3 loop spans 12 amino acids. Trimming removed 5 bases from V and 5 bases from J, with 9 bases in between. The germline V gene encodes CDR1 LNHDA and CDR2 SQIVND (reference sequence). The DNA for the CDR3 is TGTGCCAGTAGTTTCCCAGGGACTGAAGCTTTCTTT. Encoded protein: CASSFPGTEAFF.